The T cell receptor beta chain under discussion was sequenced for a study of monozygotic twins with inflammatory bowel disease. Germline V gene lookup returns CDR1 SGHNT and CDR2 YYREEE (reference sequence). The CDR3 has 13 amino acids. Two rounds of nested PCR, of 16 and 9 cycles, were run on TCRalpha and TCRbeta cDNA. TCRdb re-called the 5' RACE reads and gives one entry per CDR3 protein, without DNA. In total, the table holds approximately 400,000 distinct CDR3 sequences. The V and J genes are TRBV5-4 and TRBJ2-7. The sequence came from a human donor with ulcerative colitis or Crohn's disease, or a healthy co-twin of an affected twin (not recorded which). The specimen sequenced was blood. CDR3 amino acids: CASSLVGNDEQYF.